The present TCR beta chain was sequenced within a study of Ad26.COV2.S vaccination and SARS-CoV-2 variants. Treatment indicated: roughly 20 received Ad26.COV2.S at low or high dose, single or two shots; roughly five received placebo; per-sample allocation not given. Specimen acquisition occurred on day 63 following the initial vaccine or placebo injection. The J segment lost 0 bases and the V segment lost 4 bases, leaving 8 bases of the junction unmatched. In germline, CDR1 is SGHTA, CDR2 FQGNSA. There are 17 residues in the CDR3. The data were produced by immunoSEQ multiplex PCR, yet TCRdb's version contains in-frame clones alone and is incomplete. The table shows around 300,000 clones, with approximately 90% occurring only once.

The source material was peripheral blood, sampled in a trial of Ad26.COV2.S vaccine versus placebo. The chain employs TRBV7-2 and TRBJ1-2; 10 nucleotides line up with TRBD1. This TCR derives from a person between 18 and 65 years old who received the Ad26.COV2.S COVID-19 vaccine or a placebo. CDR3 residues: CASSSPGTGEANYGYTF. CDR3 bases: TGTGCCAGCAGCTCTCCCGGGACAGGGGAGGCTAACTATGGCTACACCTTC.